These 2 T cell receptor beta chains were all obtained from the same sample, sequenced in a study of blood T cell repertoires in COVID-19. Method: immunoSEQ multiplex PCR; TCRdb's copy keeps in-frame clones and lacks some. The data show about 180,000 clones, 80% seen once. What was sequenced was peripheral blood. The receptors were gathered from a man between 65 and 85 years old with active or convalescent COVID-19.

CDR3 nucleotide sequence: TGTGCCAGCAGCAGCGGTAATGAAAAACTGTTTTTT. It is translated as CASSSGNEKLFF. V is TRBV5-5 and J is TRBJ1-4, with D hard to call. Germline CDR1 and CDR2: SGHKS and YYEKEE (reference sequence). V was clipped by 4 bases and J by 4 bases, with 5 bases between them. This CDR3 has 12 residues.

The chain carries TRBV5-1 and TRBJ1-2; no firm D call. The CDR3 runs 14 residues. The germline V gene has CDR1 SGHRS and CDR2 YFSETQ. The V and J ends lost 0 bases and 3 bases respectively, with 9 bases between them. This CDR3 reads CASSLGGLDYGYTF. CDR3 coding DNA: TGCGCCAGCAGCTTGGGCGGCCTCGACTATGGCTACACCTTC.